This TCR beta chain is drawn from a study of immune heterogeneity within non-small cell lung tumors. Study conclusions and caveats: Multiple tumor sites within a patient showed recurrence of identical dominant CDR3 beta clonotypes; site-unique high-frequency clones were present as well. Local T-cell clonality was recorded as moderately but significantly correlated with local tumor mutational burden, with R 0.3 to 0.4.

Template input, which was bulk tumor genomic DNA, totaled 600 ng per sample. Surgery yielded several widely spaced biopsies per primary tumor. With untreated, newly diagnosed non-small cell lung cancer, the patients went on to undergo curative surgery. Germline values: CDR1 SGHNT, CDR2 YYREEE (reference sequence). The CDR3 length is 16 residues. Trimming pared 6 bases from V and 0 bases from J, leaving 17 bases between. As to this clonotype: Its cognate antigen is unknown.

Multiplex PCR employing 32 V and 13 J primers generated amplicons of the TCR beta CDR3. TCRdb reprocessed the multiplex PCR reads via MiXCR and lists one record per CDR3 protein. The profile covers fewer than 6,000 distinct CDR3 sequences, with around 35% appearing a single time and 20% to 25% taken by the ten largest. The sequence came from a woman in her forties or fifties with non-small cell lung cancer. The sequenced sample consisted of lung tumor tissue. V usage is TRBV5-4 and J usage is TRBJ2-3; unclear D gene. The CDR3 is CASTLRTRWSTDTQYF. The CDR3, as DNA: TGTGCCAGCACCCTCCGGACCCGATGGAGCACAGATACGCAGTATTTT. The variable domain in full, completed from reference TRBV5-4 and TRBJ2-3, reads ETGVTQSPTHLIKTRGQQVTLRCSSQSGHNTVSWYQQALGQGPQFIFQYYREEENGRGNFPPRFSGLQFPNYSSELNVNALELDDSALYLCASTLRTRWSTDTQYFGPGTRLTVL.